A single sample is the source of the 24 T cell receptor beta chains below, sequenced in a study of CD8 T cells in Susac syndrome (dated by TCRdb to between 2018 and 2021). The library was prepared using the immunoSEQ multiplex PCR assay. RNA was extracted using the RNeasy kit, and about 0.5 to 1 ug of the RNA was reverse transcribed with random hexamers. The public reads were reanalyzed by TCRdb: fastp trimming at Q25, MiXCR alignment, in-frame beta chains only. Rows with one shared CDR3 protein collapse into an entry with the most common genes and DNA. The sample table holds about 83,000 distinct CDR3 sequences, of which roughly 96% were seen once. The top ten clonotypes cover about 0.39% of the sample. The specimen sequenced was CD8+ T cells from PBMCs. The receptors derive from a human donor with Susac syndrome.

This chain connects TRBV29-1 to TRBJ1-2; 9 positions agree with TRBD1. The CDR3 totals 14 residues. The V gene end was trimmed by 6 bases and the J gene end by 7 bases; junction bases not matched to a gene: 12. From germline, CDR1 is SQVTM and CDR2 ANQGSEA. CDR3 bases: TGCAGCGTCCTGACAGGGGGTTCAGCTATTGGCTACACCTTC. Translation gives CSVLTGGSAIGYTF. Filled out from reference TRBV29-1 and TRBJ1-2, the complete variable domain reads SAVISQKPSRDICQRGTSLTIQCQVDSQVTMMFWYRQQPGQSLTLIATANQGSEATYESGFVIDKFPISRPNLTFSTLTVSNMSPEDSSIYLCSVLTGGSAIGYTFGSGTRLTVV.

CDR3 nucleotide sequence: TGTGCCAGCAGTTACAAGGGGAGTGGCTACACCTTC. It translates to CASSYKGSGYTF. The V gene is TRBV6-5, the J gene TRBJ1-2, with D perhaps TRBD1 (5 bases). This CDR3 contains 12 residues. CDR1 and CDR2 (germline): MNHEY, SVGAGI. V lost 2 bases, J lost 7 bases, and 8 bases lay in between.

The chain is built from TRBV7-9 and TRBJ2-1; D is uncertain. Germline CDR1 reads SEHNR; CDR2 reads FQNEAQ (reference sequence). The CDR3 extends over 12 amino acids. V was shortened by 2 bases and J by 7 bases, with 6 bases between the two germline ends. The CDR3 spells CASSLTTNEQFF. The CDR3 nucleotides read TGTGCCAGCAGCTTAACGACGAATGAGCAGTTCTTC. The variable domain in full, with the rest retrieved from reference TRBV7-9 and TRBJ2-1, is DTGVSQNPRHKITKRGQNVTFRCDPISEHNRLYWYRQTLGQGPEFLTYFQNEAQLEKSRLLSDRFSAERPKGSFSTLEIQRTEQGDSAMYLCASSLTTNEQFFGPGTRLTVL.

The chain has TRBV20-1 and TRBJ2-7; the match to TRBD2 covers 10 bases. Germline V CDR1 and CDR2: DFQATT, SNEGSKA (reference sequence). The CDR3 is 14 residues long. Trimming at V came to 3 bases and at J to 0 bases, leaving 2 bases not matched to a gene. The CDR3 DNA sequence: TGCAGTGCTAGTGGGACTAGCGCCTCCTACGAGCAGTACTTC. Its protein product is CSASGTSASYEQYF.

In regard to this clonotype: Germline is not matched at one junction end, which may reflect a read error. This chain links TRBV11-2 with TRBJ2-3; the match to TRBD1 covers 7 bases. Germline CDR1 SGHAT, CDR2 FQNNGV. There are 15 residues in the CDR3. The CDR3 protein is CASTLPGQHTDTQYF. The CDR3 nucleotides read TGTGCCAGCACCTTACCGGGACAGCACACAGATACGCAGTATTTT.

In DNA form, the CDR3 reads TGTGCCAGCGGTTTCTGGGGGGAAAAACTGTTTTTT. This translates into CASGFWGEKLFF. The chain has TRBV25-1 and TRBJ1-4; a possible D gene is TRBD1 (5 bases). The CDR3 is 12 amino acids. Germline CDR1 reads MGHDK; CDR2 reads SYGVNS. Trimming took 8 bases from V and 8 from J, leaving 12 bases between them.

The V gene is TRBV6-2 or TRBV6-3, the J gene TRBJ1-5; D gene unclear. This CDR3 comprises 14 residues. Germline values: CDR1 MNHEY, CDR2 SVGEGT. The germline V and J ends were trimmed by 3 bases and 10 bases, with 16 bases remaining between them. CDR3: CASSYSISTSPQHF. CDR3 nucleotide sequence: TGTGCCAGCAGTTATAGTATATCTACCTCTCCCCAGCATTTT.

This clonotype was counted once. J is TRBJ1-2 and V is TRBV24-1; 8 bases are a match to TRBD1. The V gene end was trimmed by 4 bases and the J gene end by 4 bases; junction bases not matched to a gene: 4. Per germline, CDR1 KGHDR and CDR2 SFDVKD. This CDR3 region has 14 residues. The CDR3 DNA reads TGTGCCACCAGTGACCCCGGGACAGGCTATGGCTACACCTTC. As protein: CATSDPGTGYGYTF.

V usage is TRBV29-1 and J usage is TRBJ1-2, with 9 positions matching TRBD1. J lost 13 bases, V lost 6 bases, and 9 bases had no gene match. Germline V gene lookup returns CDR1 SQVTM and CDR2 ANQGSEA. This CDR3 comprises 11 residues. In nucleotides, the CDR3 is TGCAGCGTAGAATCCCGGACAGGGGCCACCTTC. Translating it yields CSVESRTGATF. Looking up the rest from reference TRBV29-1 and TRBJ1-2 gives the full variable domain: SAVISQKPSRDICQRGTSLTIQCQVDSQVTMMFWYRQQPGQSLTLIATANQGSEATYESGFVIDKFPISRPNLTFSTLTVSNMSPEDSSIYLCSVESRTGATFGSGTRLTVV.

The chain links TRBV20-1 to TRBJ2-3, with a possible D match to TRBD1 (6 bases). V was shortened by 0 bases and J by 2 bases, with 12 bases between the two germline ends. This CDR3 is built from 15 residues. Germline V CDR1 and CDR2: DFQATT, SNEGSKA (reference sequence). CDR3 sequence reads: CSARDKGHLTDTQYF. CDR3 DNA sequence: TGCAGTGCTAGAGATAAGGGACACCTCACAGATACGCAGTATTTT.

V and J are TRBV5-1 and TRBJ2-5, with D maybe TRBD1 (6 bases). This CDR3 has 14 residues. V dropped 4 bases and J dropped 5 bases, with 15 bases sitting between them. Looked up from germline, CDR1 is SGHRS and CDR2 is YFSETQ. The CDR3 reads CASSTNRAGETQYF. CDR3 bases: TGCGCCAGCAGCACGAACAGGGCAGGGGAGACCCAGTACTTC.

This chain uses TRBV20-1 with TRBJ1-5; D is perhaps TRBD1 (5 bases). Trimming cost V 5 bases and J 4 bases, with 21 bases left between them. Germline-derived CDR1 and CDR2 are DFQATT and SNEGSKA (reference sequence). CDR3 length: 16 amino acids. The CDR3 DNA follows: TGCAGTGCTTCGCCGACCCTCATGGAGGGGAATCAGCCCCAGCATTTT. This translates into CSASPTLMEGNQPQHF.

The genes are TRBV28 and TRBJ1-2; TRBD1 matches 8 bases. Looked up from germline, CDR1 is MDHEN and CDR2 is SYDVKM. The V gene end was trimmed by 5 bases and the J gene end by 5 bases; junction bases not matched to a gene: 4. This CDR3 is 13 amino acids long. The CDR3 region has the DNA TGTGCCAGCAGTCCCTACAGGGGGTATGGCTACACCTTC. Its protein product is CASSPYRGYGYTF.

This clonotype has only one observation. This chain uses TRBV13 with TRBJ2-7; the D gene is possibly TRBD2 (6 bases). V shed 0 bases and J shed 7 bases, with 22 bases lying between them. Per the germline V gene, CDR1 is PRHDT and CDR2 is FYEKMQ (reference sequence). The CDR3 has 17 residues. The DNA for the CDR3 is TGTGCCAGCAGCTTAGGAGTTCGGGCGGGATCGAGAGGAGAGCAGTACTTC. Its protein is CASSLGVRAGSRGEQYF.

The rearrangement joins TRBV13 to TRBJ2-2; 7 bases align to TRBD1. The germline gives CDR1 PRHDT, CDR2 FYEKMQ (reference sequence). The length of the CDR3 is 14 residues. With V trimmed by 6 bases and J by 5 bases, 6 bases remained unmatched. This chain's CDR3 is CASSPTGPTGELFF. The CDR3, as DNA: TGTGCCAGCAGTCCGACAGGGCCAACCGGGGAGCTGTTTTTT.

CDR3: CASSGGASTGELFF. CDR3 in DNA: TGTGCCAGCAGTGGGGGAGCATCCACCGGGGAGCTGTTTTTT. The J gene is TRBJ2-2, the V gene TRBV6-4; maybe TRBD2 (5 bases). The V end was cut by 4 bases, the J end by 4 bases, with 10 bases between. Germline-derived CDR1 and CDR2 are MRHNA and SNTAGT. This CDR3 spans 14 amino acids.

This rearrangement joins TRBV7-2 to TRBJ2-3; D gene ambiguous. The CDR3 has 14 amino acids. Trimming stripped 8 bases from V and 0 bases from J, with 12 bases between. CDR1 is SGHTA, CDR2 FQGNSA, per germline. The CDR3 loop is CASEVYVSTDTQYF. The CDR3 DNA sequence: TGTGCCAGCGAAGTCTATGTAAGCACAGATACGCAGTATTTT.

This clonotype came up once. The DNA for the CDR3 is TGTGCCAGCAGTCTGGACCCTTTCAGTCAGCCCCAGCATTTT. This translates into CASSLDPFSQPQHF. The chain links TRBV27 to TRBJ1-5; D remains unclear. CDR1 and CDR2 (germline): MNHEY, SMNVEV (reference sequence). The CDR3 has 14 amino acids. The V end was cut by 5 bases, the J end by 6 bases, with 14 bases between.

The V gene is TRBV20-1, the J gene TRBJ2-3, with D perhaps TRBD2 (5 bases). CDR1 is DFQATT and CDR2 is SNEGSKA in the germline V gene (reference sequence). The CDR3 runs 13 residues. V lost 6 bases and J lost 6, with 16 bases in between. Written as DNA, the CDR3 is TGCAGTGCAGACGACTATCTCGACGATACGCAGTATTTT. Translated: CSADDYLDDTQYF.

This chain joins TRBV29-1 and TRBJ1-3, with D perhaps TRBD1 (5 bases). The length of the CDR3 is 16 residues. Germline V gene data show CDR1 as SQVTM and CDR2 as ANQGSEA. The V gene lost 0 bases and the J gene lost 4 bases, with 16 bases spanning the gap. The CDR3 region is CSVEDPASGEGNTIYF. In nucleotides, the CDR3 is TGCAGCGTTGAAGACCCAGCGTCGGGGGAAGGAAACACCATATATTTT.

The chain has TRBV7-9 and TRBJ2-1; 13 bases are a match to TRBD2. The CDR3 is 15 amino acids. V trimming: 5 bases; J trimming: 4 bases; junction bases outside the gene matches: 2. Germline CDR1 SEHNR, CDR2 FQNEAQ (reference sequence). The CDR3 coding sequence is TGTGCCAGCAGCAGGACTAGCGGGGGATACAATGAGCAGTTCTTC. The encoded protein is CASSRTSGGYNEQFF.

This clonotype was detected once. V is TRBV9 and J is TRBJ2-3, with a possible D match to TRBD1 (6 bases). CDR1 and CDR2 from the germline V gene are SGDLS and YYNGEE. Trimming removed 0 bases at V and 7 bases at J, with 18 bases between. The CDR3 is made up of 16 amino acids. The CDR3 here is CASSVGVGANANTQYF. CDR3 bases: TGTGCCAGCAGCGTAGGGGTGGGGGCCAACGCAAATACGCAGTATTTT.

The chain recombines TRBV2 with TRBJ2-1, with D perhaps TRBD1 or TRBD2 (6 bases each). The CDR3 spans 15 residues. V lost 4 bases and J lost 6, with 16 bases in between. The germline gives CDR1 SNHLY, CDR2 FYNNEI. The CDR3 coding sequence is TGTGCCAGCAGTGGGGGGGCGCCCGTAATCAATGAGCAGTTCTTC. The encoded protein is CASSGGAPVINEQFF.

The V call is TRBV9, the J call TRBJ2-1, with 8 bases identical to TRBD2. The ends lost 1 base at V and 8 bases at J; junction bases unmatched: 5. The CDR3 consists of 14 residues. Germline loops: CDR1 SGDLS, CDR2 YYNGEE. CDR3 coding DNA: TGTGCCAGCAGCGTATCGGGGGGGGAGGATGAGCAGTTCTTC. It is translated as CASSVSGGEDEQFF. The full variable domain, with the rest looked up from reference TRBV9 and TRBJ2-1, is DSGVTQTPKHLITATGQRVTLRCSPRSGDLSVYWYQQSLDQGLQFLIQYYNGEERAKGNILERFSAQQFPDLHSELNLSSLELGDSALYFCASSVSGGEDEQFFGPGTRLTVL.